The clone carrying this TCR beta chain was observed many times. The germline CDR1 and CDR2 sequences are MNHGY and SAAAGT. The CDR3 runs to 13 residues. V was cut by 2 bases and J by 5 bases, with 7 bases left in between. This sample was included in a study of kidney transplant recipient with SARS-CoV-2 infection. A single record per CDR3 protein comes from TCRdb applying MiXCR to the reads. Of fewer than 250,000 distinct CDR3 sequences listed, about 30% are singletons. The specimen comprised a blood sample, sampled at baseline and on day 111 from a kidney transplant recipient. The genes are TRBV6-8 and TRBJ2-1; tentatively, D is TRBD1 or TRBD2 (6 bases each). The TCR was taken from a male patient aged 25-45 years who had COVID-19 and was a kidney transplant recipient. Some T cells may originate from the graft donor. The chain's CDR3 is CASSYGGHNEQFF. The CDR3 DNA follows: TGTGCCAGCAGTTACGGGGGGCACAATGAGCAGTTCTTC.